A single sample gave rise to the 10 T cell receptor beta chains below, sequenced in a study of blood T cell repertoires in COVID-19. TCRdb's copy holds only in-frame clones and misses some; the assay was immunoSEQ multiplex PCR. The sample carries roughly 200,000 clones, more than 85% recorded once. The specimen was peripheral blood. These receptors originate from a woman aged 45-65 years with COVID-19, enrolled during active disease.

This sequence joins TRBV6-5 and TRBJ1-4, with TRBD1 matching over 8 bases. Trimming removed 7 bases from V and 11 bases from J; junction bases left unmatched: 9. Germline V gene lookup returns CDR1 MNHEY and CDR2 SVGAGI. The CDR3 covers 13 residues. CDR3 sequence: CASNTGQGDKLFF. The CDR3 DNA is TGTGCCAGCAACACCGGACAGGGCGACAAACTGTTTTTT.

The genes are TRBV28 and TRBJ2-5; tentative D call: TRBD1 (6 bases). Germline V gene sequence: CDR1 MDHEN, CDR2 SYDVKM. V was trimmed by 4 bases and J by 3 bases, leaving 18 bases between them. The CDR3 extends over 16 amino acids. The CDR3 spells CASSSPDSKGKETQYF. CDR3 coding DNA: TGTGCCAGCAGTTCCCCGGACAGTAAGGGTAAAGAGACCCAGTACTTC. The whole variable domain, remainder taken from reference TRBV28 and TRBJ2-5, is DVKVTQSSRYLVKRTGEKVFLECVQDMDHENMFWYRQDPGLGLRLIYFSYDVKMKEKGDIPEGYSVSREKKERFSLILESASTNQTSMYLCASSSPDSKGKETQYFGPGTRLLVL.

There are a few counts of this clone. This chain links TRBV12-3 or TRBV12-4 with TRBJ1-2; 9 positions match TRBD1. V trimming: 7 bases; J trimming: 4 bases; junction bases outside the gene matches: 4. The CDR3 runs 13 residues. CDR3 sequence: CASIETGGYGYTF. The CDR3 DNA is TGTGCCAGCATCGAGACAGGGGGCTATGGCTACACCTTC.

The chain recombines TRBV28 with TRBJ2-1; 8 bases align to TRBD2. In germline, CDR1 is MDHEN, CDR2 SYDVKM. CDR3 length: 15 residues. The V and J ends lost 7 bases and 9 bases, in that order; junction bases with no gene match: 14. CDR3 nucleotides: TGTGCCAGCATTCCCCGGGGGGGCCGCTTTGGTGAGCAGTTCTTC. The encoded protein is CASIPRGGRFGEQFF. The variable domain in full, completed from reference TRBV28 and TRBJ2-1, reads DVKVTQSSRYLVKRTGEKVFLECVQDMDHENMFWYRQDPGLGLRLIYFSYDVKMKEKGDIPEGYSVSREKKERFSLILESASTNQTSMYLCASIPRGGRFGEQFFGPGTRLTVL.

This chain joins TRBV19 and TRBJ1-2; no reliable D call. The CDR3 is made up of 13 amino acids. The germline CDR1 and CDR2 sequences are LNHDA and SQIVND (reference sequence). Trimming shortened V by 7 bases and J by 5 bases, and 14 bases separated the two germline ends. CDR3 loop: CASKSPDSYGYTF. The CDR3 DNA follows: TGTGCCAGTAAGAGTCCAGACTCTTATGGCTACACCTTC. The whole variable domain, filled in from reference TRBV19 and TRBJ1-2, reads DGGITQSPKYLFRKEGQNVTLSCEQNLNHDAMYWYRQDPGQGLRLIYYSQIVNDFQKGDIAEGYSVSREKKESFPLTVTSAQKNPTAFYLCASKSPDSYGYTFGSGTRLTVV.

The rearrangement uses TRBV4-3 and TRBJ2-3, with 7 positions matching TRBD2. Per germline, CDR1 LGHNA and CDR2 YSLEER. This CDR3 comprises 15 residues. After removal of 0 bases from V and 5 bases from J, the junction contained 5 bases not matched to a gene. CDR3 DNA: TGCGCCAGCAGCCAAGATCGGGGGAGGGGAGATACGCAGTATTTT. Its protein product is CASSQDRGRGDTQYF.

The V and J genes are TRBV19 and TRBJ1-5, with D perhaps matching TRBD1 (6 bases). The germline CDR1 and CDR2 sequences are LNHDA and SQIVND (reference sequence). The V end was cut by 5 bases, the J end by 1 base, with 12 bases between. The CDR3 loop spans 15 amino acids. CDR3 region: CASSVQGQSNQPQHF. CDR3 DNA: TGTGCCAGTAGTGTCCAGGGGCAGAGCAATCAGCCCCAGCATTTT.

The chain has TRBV28 and TRBJ2-4, with a possible D match to TRBD1 (5 bases). Trimming left V 3 bases short and J 1 base short, with 13 bases between. The CDR3 totals 16 residues. Germline assignment: CDR1 MDHEN and CDR2 SYDVKM. Written as DNA, the CDR3 is TGTGCCAGCAGTTTTTCCCCCTCAGGGGCCAAAAACATTCAGTACTTC. As protein: CASSFSPSGAKNIQYF.

The V gene is TRBV6-6, the J gene TRBJ1-1; 7 bases match TRBD1. This CDR3 contains 15 residues. Germline loops: CDR1 MNHNY, CDR2 SVGAGI (reference sequence). The ends lost 4 bases at V and 1 base at J; junction bases unmatched: 6. For the CDR3, the DNA is TGTGCCAGCAGTTCCTTGGACAGGTGGAACACTGAAGCTTTCTTT. Protein: CASSSLDRWNTEAFF.

This clone was counted once. The chain joins TRBV5-1 to TRBJ2-3, with D perhaps matching TRBD2 (6 bases). Germline V CDR1 and CDR2: SGHRS, YFSETQ. Deletions cut 3 bases from V and 11 bases from J, with 19 bases between. CDR3 length equals 14 residues. The CDR3 nucleotides are TGCGCCAGCAGCTCAGCGGCGGGGTGGGAGAAGCAGTATTTT. It codes for CASSSAAGWEKQYF.